A selection of T cell receptor beta chains follows, all from one sample in a study of blood T cell repertoires in COVID-19. Assay used: immunoSEQ multiplex PCR; TCRdb lists only in-frame clones, some missing. This table has some 80,000 clones, roughly four fifths appearing once. What was sequenced was peripheral blood. These receptors were obtained from a woman aged 65 to 85 with acute or convalescent COVID-19. Both conserved end residues are trimmed from each CDR3. The size entry is marked missing in some rows and otherwise reads once, few, many or a size class.

CDR3	J	size	V
ASRSQDQETQY	TRBJ2-5	medium-sized	TRBV7-9
ASRPDRAKGNQPQH	TRBJ1-5	-	TRBV19
ASSAIPAIANTGELF	TRBJ2-2	-	TRBV7-2
ASSGDRGWTGELF	TRBJ2-2	-	TRBV10-1
ASSLGTSGTLSSYNEQF	TRBJ2-1	-	TRBV7-9
ASSLWQGSHGYT	TRBJ1-2	-	TRBV5-1
ASSVGTGGSYNEQF	TRBJ2-1	-	TRBV9
ASGLVLGPAGNTIY	TRBJ1-3	-	TRBV12-5
SVDLGSSGSYEQY	TRBJ2-7	-	TRBV29-1
ASSPGLPGGYT	TRBJ1-2	-	TRBV12-3/TRBV12-4
ASSPGNGYT	TRBJ1-2	-	TRBV28
ASSFDRGNTEAF	TRBJ1-1	-	TRBV5-4
ASNRMSGRANEQF	TRBJ2-1	-	TRBV9
ASSEYLVVLVEETQY	TRBJ2-5	-	TRBV6-1
ATYTTGRTEAF	TRBJ1-1	-	TRBV6-6
ASRPTEYNEQF	TRBJ2-1	-	TRBV5-1
AWTRALGGRSGNTIY	TRBJ1-3	-	TRBV30
ASKGLARRYEQY	TRBJ2-7	-	TRBV2
ASGPDEQF	TRBJ2-1	-	TRBV2
ASSASGFGGYT	TRBJ1-2	once	TRBV2
ASSLVGQGYTEAF	TRBJ1-1	once	TRBV5-1
AWSRGTSGFQF	TRBJ2-1	-	TRBV30
SAAGIGNNEQF	TRBJ2-1	-	TRBV29-1
ASSSLAGYTGELF	TRBJ2-2	-	TRBV7-2
ASSLAGQGGYGYT	TRBJ1-2	-	TRBV7-9
ASSVVSQSGSSGELF	TRBJ2-2	-	TRBV9
ASSSSRGLYT	TRBJ1-2	once	TRBV7-6
ASSLNSRGGGETQY	TRBJ2-5	once	TRBV5-1
ASSETGFGNQPQH	TRBJ1-5	-	TRBV2
ASSQVRSILQNSPLH	TRBJ1-6	-	TRBV4-2
ATSRDRVTEAF	TRBJ1-1	-	TRBV15
ASSRKREQY	TRBJ2-7	-	TRBV12-3/TRBV12-4
ASYAGAGELF	TRBJ2-2	few	TRBV6-5
ASSGQGFQPQH	TRBJ1-5	once	TRBV2
ASSPRGSEPYYEQY	TRBJ2-7	-	TRBV7-2
ARLRGAGTEAF	TRBJ1-1	few	TRBV6-5
ASSLYGPGDYEQY	TRBJ2-7	-	TRBV5-1
ASSTVRENSPLH	TRBJ1-6	-	TRBV19
ATSEPTPGLAGGNEQF	TRBJ2-1	-	TRBV24-1
ASSDSSMNTEAF	TRBJ1-1	-	TRBV6-5
ASSLDRENEQY	TRBJ2-7	-	TRBV7-8
ASSLKGADTQY	TRBJ2-3	-	TRBV5-6
ASRFTGSLNTEAF	TRBJ1-1	once	TRBV7-2
ASSQGRGQETQY	TRBJ2-5	-	TRBV3-1/TRBV3-2
ASSDQGLGNQPQH	TRBJ1-5	once	TRBV2
ASSEKVAGVGYNEQF	TRBJ2-1	-	TRBV2
ASSPSGTSGSLGKNEQF	TRBJ2-1	-	TRBV3-1/TRBV3-2
ASSLGGQGGEQF	TRBJ2-1	-	TRBV7-3
ASSLVSGEQY	TRBJ2-7	many	TRBV5-1
ASSLGEGQLSNQPQH	TRBJ1-5	-	TRBV5-5
ASSRQGTQY	TRBJ2-3	-	TRBV6-2/TRBV6-3
ASSYRGLGEKLF	TRBJ1-4	few	TRBV3-1/TRBV3-2
ASRWGQGIRRITDTQY	TRBJ2-3	-	TRBV2
ASSPLTTGLAGGNEQF	TRBJ2-1	-	TRBV6-6
ASSLSGRSGEQF	TRBJ2-1	-	TRBV5-1
ASSIENYGYT	TRBJ1-2	-	TRBV19
ASSLAGEPYEQY	TRBJ2-7	-	TRBV5-1
ASGTGGREPRNSPLH	TRBJ1-6	few	TRBV7-9
ASSPQVSPYNEQF	TRBJ2-1	-	TRBV4-1